This passage covers 3 T cell receptor beta chains from one sample sequenced in a study of tumor-infiltrating lymphocytes in primary liver carcinoma. Starting from about 0.5 ug of total RNA, TCR beta cDNA was produced with a primer in the constant region. Modified slightly, ARM-PCR produced TCR beta libraries over three nested multiplex PCR rounds. Researchers ran the first two PCR rounds for ten to eleven cycles each with TRBV1-TRBV30 forward primers and a C-beta reverse primer. MiXCR, applied by TCRdb to the multiplex PCR reads, yields one record per CDR3 protein. Among 300,000 to 400,000 distinct CDR3 sequences listed, over 55% were seen once. The researchers obtained blood RNA from unsorted whole blood and also extracted germline DNA. Sequenced material: peripheral blood. Receptor source: a middle-aged man with primary liver carcinoma and hepatitis B virus infection.

Details on this clonotype: At one end the junction does not follow the germline gene, possibly because of a read error. The chain links TRBV5-4 to TRBJ2-3; either TRBD1 or TRBD2 may fit D (5 bases each). This CDR3 contains 13 residues. Per the germline V gene, CDR1 is SGHNT and CDR2 is YYREEE (reference sequence). The CDR3 DNA reads as TGTACCAGCCGGGGCGGTTGGCCAGATACGCAGTATTTT. Protein product: CTSRGGWPDTQYF. The entire variable domain, with the rest obtained from reference TRBV5-4 and TRBJ2-3, is as follows: ETGVTQSPTHLIKTRGQQVTLRCSSQSGHNTVSWYQQALGQGPQFIFQYYREEENGRGNFPPRFSGLQFPNYSSELNVNALELDDSALYLCTSRGGWPDTQYFGPGTRLTVL.

At least ten counts were recorded for this clonotype. The chain has TRBV29-1 and TRBJ2-1; D is possibly TRBD1 (6 bases). Germline CDR1 SQVTM, CDR2 ANQGSEA. The CDR3 is 16 residues long. Trimming shortened V by 6 bases and J by 2 bases, and 20 bases separated the two germline ends. This CDR3 reads CSVALVGAATYNEQFF. The CDR3 DNA reads TGCAGCGTGGCATTAGTGGGGGCGGCTACCTACAATGAGCAGTTCTTC.

This clonotype came up many times. The rearrangement joins TRBV10-2 to TRBJ2-6, with a weak D call TRBD2 (7 bases). The CDR3 has 15 amino acids. CDR1 WSHSY and CDR2 SAAADI come from the germline V gene. Trimming took off 6 bases at V and 4 bases at J, with 13 bases between the two ends. The CDR3 loop reads CASRGGLLGANVLTF. The CDR3 DNA reads TGCGCCAGCAGGGGGGGGCTCCTCGGGGCCAACGTCCTGACTTTC.